These 17 T cell receptor beta chains were sequenced from one sample in a study of cytomegalovirus exposure and HLA in healthy donors. Primers: 60 Vbeta forward and 13 Jbeta reverse. Clones were sequenced by immunoSEQ multiplex PCR, and TCRdb holds only the in-frame ones, with some missing. The sample yields 150,000 or so clones, 80% to 85% seen once. The sample comprised PBMCs. These receptors were obtained from a man under 40 in good health and CMV-seronegative.

V is TRBV27 and J is TRBJ1-2; D gene ambiguous. Germline loops: CDR1 MNHEY, CDR2 SMNVEV (reference sequence). CDR3 length: 12 residues. Deletions cut 5 bases from V and 1 base from J, with 5 bases between. The CDR3 DNA follows: TGTGCCAGCAGTCGCGGTAACTATGGCTACACCTTC. Residues: CASSRGNYGYTF.

The chain is built from TRBV4-2 and TRBJ2-5, with 7 bases identical to TRBD1. Matching the DNA end better, TRBJ2-7 makes the J call doubtful. CDR1 and CDR2 from the germline V gene are LGHNA and YNFKEQ. The CDR3 has 16 residues. The CDR3 region is CASSQDLTRGPYEQYF. Written as DNA, the CDR3 is TGTGCCAGCAGCCAAGATCTCACAAGGGGGCCCTACGAGCAGTACTTC.

The chain recombines TRBV30 with TRBJ2-5, with 14 bases fitting TRBD2. The assigned J gene may be wrong: the sequence end matches TRBJ2-7 better. The CDR3 runs to 14 residues. Germline CDR1 is GTSNPN and CDR2 is SVGIG (reference sequence). The CDR3 DNA reads as TGTGCCTTCGGACTAGCGGGAGGAGGAACCGAGCAGTACTTC. Protein sequence: CAFGLAGGGTEQYF.

V is TRBV5-8 and J is TRBJ1-2; TRBD1 agrees at 8 bases. Germline lookup yields CDR1 SGHTS and CDR2 YDEGEE. Germline trimming cut 3 bases from V and 8 bases from J; bases unmatched to any gene: 9. The CDR3 spans 14 residues. CDR3 coding DNA: TGTGCCAGCAGCTCACCCCGGGACAGGCACGGCTACACCTTC. Protein: CASSSPRDRHGYTF.

This chain uses TRBV9 with TRBJ2-3, with 14 positions matching TRBD2. Germline V gene data show CDR1 as SGDLS and CDR2 as YYNGEE. The CDR3 sequence is 18 residues long. After removal of 4 bases from V and 3 bases from J, the junction contained 10 bases not matched to a gene. CDR3 protein: CASSLTGTSGRETDTQYF. The DNA of the CDR3 is TGTGCCAGCAGCCTAACCGGGACTAGCGGGAGAGAAACAGATACGCAGTATTTT.

The rearrangement joins TRBV30 to TRBJ1-2; 7 nucleotides match TRBD1. V gave up 2 bases and J gave up 2 bases; unmatched junction bases: 5. The CDR3 is made up of 14 amino acids. CDR1 is GTSNPN, CDR2 SVGIG, per germline (reference sequence). The CDR3 coding sequence is TGTGCCTGGAGTAGGAAGGGGGCGAACTATGGCTACACCTTC. Translating gives CAWSRKGANYGYTF.

V usage is TRBV23-1 and J usage is TRBJ1-4, with 8 bases fitting TRBD1. TRBV23-1 is annotated as an ORF whose role is uncertain. V shed 2 bases and J 0 bases; nucleotides not matched to a gene: 2. CDR3 length: 16 residues. CDR3 region: CASSQDRGPTNEKLFF. In nucleotides, the CDR3 is TGCGCCAGCAGTCAAGACAGGGGCCCAACTAATGAAAAACTGTTTTTT.

This rearrangement joins TRBV6-1 to TRBJ1-1; 8 bases fit TRBD1. The CDR3 is 14 amino acids. Trimming took 7 bases from V and 0 from J; bases not matched to a gene: 4. Germline CDR1 reads MNHNS; CDR2 reads SASEGT. CDR3 protein: CASTSDRVNTEAFF. The CDR3 region has the DNA TGTGCCAGCACCTCGGACAGGGTGAACACTGAAGCTTTCTTT.

On this clone: A junction boundary mismatches the germline segment, possibly from a read error. V usage is TRBV4-1 and J usage is TRBJ1-2; D is possibly TRBD1 (6 bases). CDR1 is MGHRA and CDR2 is YSYEKL in the germline V gene. The CDR3 loop spans 14 amino acids. The CDR3 reads CASSQVQGDYGHTF. CDR3 sequence (DNA): TGCGCCAGCAGCCAAGTACAGGGCGATTATGGCCACACCTTC.

Regarding this clone: This sample includes further DNA sequences coding for the same CDR3. The genes are TRBV5-1 and TRBJ2-7; TRBD1 matches 11 bases. This CDR3 has 14 residues. Per germline, CDR1 SGHRS and CDR2 YFSETQ. The trim removed 4 bases at V and 4 bases at J, leaving 4 bases unmatched. CDR3 nucleotides: TGCGCCAGCAGCCCGGGACAGGGGGGGTACGAGCAGTACTTC. It codes for CASSPGQGGYEQYF.

The gene calls are TRBV5-4 and TRBJ1-3; no clear D. The germline gives CDR1 SGHNT, CDR2 YYREEE (reference sequence). The V end lost 0 bases, the J end lost 1 base, and 5 bases lay between the germline ends. The CDR3 sequence is 14 residues long. CDR3 region: CASSLDQSGNTIYF. The CDR3 DNA reads TGTGCCAGCAGCTTGGACCAGTCTGGAAACACCATATATTTT.

The rearrangement uses TRBV10-1 and TRBJ1-1, with D possibly TRBD1 on 6 matching bases. V gave up 5 bases and J gave up 10 bases, with 17 bases separating them. Germline lookup yields CDR1 WNHNN and CDR2 SYGVQD (reference sequence). The CDR3 sequence is 13 residues long. CDR3 coding DNA: TGCGCCAGCAGTAACGCGTTACAGGGTACAGCTTTCTTT. This gives the protein CASSNALQGTAFF.

This sequence joins TRBV20-1 and TRBJ2-1; D remains ambiguous. The CDR3 runs 10 residues. V shed 4 bases and J shed 7 bases, with 5 bases lying between them. CDR1 is DFQATT and CDR2 is SNEGSKA in the germline V gene (reference sequence). CDR3 region: CSAIGNEQFF. The CDR3 DNA reads TGCAGTGCTATCGGGAATGAGCAGTTCTTC.

The count of this clone is one. The rearrangement uses TRBV19 and TRBJ2-5; tentatively, D is TRBD2 (6 bases). Trimming took 6 bases from V and 0 from J, leaving 11 bases between them. This CDR3 region has 14 residues. CDR1 and CDR2 from the germline V gene are LNHDA and SQIVND (reference sequence). CDR3 bases: TGTGCCAGTAGCGGGAGCCCGTACCAAGAGACCCAGTACTTC. This sequence encodes CASSGSPYQETQYF.

The chain links TRBV9 to TRBJ2-2, with D uncertain. The germline gives CDR1 SGDLS, CDR2 YYNGEE. CDR3 length equals 14 residues. The ends were cut back, 2 bases at V and 3 bases at J, with 8 bases in the middle. In DNA, the CDR3 is TGTGCCAGCAGCGTTAAAACTTACACCGGGGAGCTGTTTTTT. This encodes CASSVKTYTGELFF.

The chain joins TRBV11-3 to TRBJ2-6, with D possibly being TRBD1 (5 bases). The CDR3 is made up of 19 amino acids. Germline lookup yields CDR1 SGHNT and CDR2 YENEEA. V was shortened by 7 bases and J by 3 bases, with 25 bases between the two germline ends. The CDR3 region is CASTLGIGITGGGANVLTF. DNA for the CDR3: TGTGCCAGCACCCTTGGGATCGGAATTACAGGCGGTGGGGCCAACGTCCTGACTTTC.

The chain uses TRBV6-6 and TRBJ2-7, with 7 nucleotides matching TRBD2. This CDR3 has 13 amino acids. Germline loops: CDR1 MNHNY, CDR2 SVGAGI (reference sequence). V dropped 1 base and J dropped 5; count of bases not matched to a gene: 2. The CDR3 loop is CASSYWGRDEQYF. The CDR3 DNA reads TGTGCCAGCAGTTACTGGGGGAGGGACGAGCAGTACTTC.